These T cell receptor beta chains were read from a single sample in a study of shared clonotypes between healthy human individuals. TCRdb's copy holds only in-frame clones and misses some; the assay was immunoSEQ multiplex PCR. The data show millions of clones, more than 80% seen once. Input material: naive CD4+ T cells sorted from blood. The source of these receptors is a man aged 18 to 30 in good health. The CDR3 runs from the conserved cysteine through the conserved F or W. A D gene is named only where the DNA matches it firmly. Clone size is shown for a subset of rows, as once, few, many or a class of expanded clone.

D gene,V gene,clone size,J gene,CDR3 DNA,CDR3 protein
TRBD1,TRBV19,once,TRBJ1-2,TGTGCCAGTAGTCCAAGGGGGTTTGGACAGGGTAACAACTATGGCTACACCTTC,CASSPRGFGQGNNYGYTF
-,TRBV25-1,-,TRBJ2-2,TGTGCCAGCAGTGGGCGAACATCAGGGACCGGGGAGCTGTTTTTT,CASSGRTSGTGELFF
-,TRBV11-2,-,TRBJ2-3,TGTGCCAGCAGCTCACTGGATACGCAGTATTTT,CASSSLDTQYF
-,TRBV27,few,TRBJ1-5,TGTGCCAGCAGTTTAACGGGTTTCAATCAGCCCCAGCATTTT,CASSLTGFNQPQHF
TRBD2,TRBV30,-,TRBJ2-5,TGTGCCTGGAGTTCTGGACTAGCGGAGACCCAGTACTTC,CAWSSGLAETQYF
TRBD2,TRBV7-2,-,TRBJ2-7,TGTGCCAGCAGCTTAGCGATGGCGGGGGGGCTGGGTGAGCAGTACTTC,CASSLAMAGGLGEQYF
TRBD2,TRBV5-8,-,TRBJ2-1,TGTGCCAGCAGCTTCAAGAGCGGGGGGAGGACAGGAGAGCAGTTCTTC,CASSFKSGGRTGEQFF
-,TRBV18,-,TRBJ2-7,TGTGCCAGCTCGCATTGGACAGCTTTGTCGTACGAGCAGTACTTC,CASSHWTALSYEQYF
TRBD1,TRBV5-4,once,TRBJ1-2,TGTGCCACCCAGGGGGCTCCCTCTATAAGTGATGGCTACACCTTC,CATQGAPSISDGYTF
TRBD1,TRBV6-1,-,TRBJ1-3,TGTGCCAGCAGAATGGACAGGGGCTCTGGAAACACCATATATTTT,CASRMDRGSGNTIYF
TRBD2,TRBV9,-,TRBJ2-7,TGTGCCAGCAGCCTCAGCGCACTAGCGGGGGGTGGCGAGCAGTACTTC,CASSLSALAGGGEQYF
TRBD2,TRBV18,-,TRBJ2-7,TGTGCCAGCTCGTCCGGCGGGGGCTCCTACGAGCAGTACTTC,CASSSGGGSYEQYF
-,TRBV15,-,TRBJ2-1,TGTGCCACCAGCAGAGATCGTTTCGGTGAAAATGAGCAGTTCTTC,CATSRDRFGENEQFF
-,TRBV7-9,-,TRBJ2-7,TGTGCCAGCGGCGACGCCTACGAGCAGTACTTC,CASGDAYEQYF
-,TRBV6-1,-,TRBJ1-5,TGTGCCAGCAAAGGCAGTTCGTATAGCAATCAGCCCCAGCATTTT,CASKGSSYSNQPQHF
TRBD1,TRBV6-1,-,TRBJ1-5,TGTGCCAGCAGTTTTGGACAGGACGGCAATCAGCCCCAGCATTTT,CASSFGQDGNQPQHF
TRBD2,TRBV5-4,-,TRBJ2-2,TGTGCCAGCAGCTCCATTTCTAGCGGGAGGGCCCAGGGGACCGGGGAGCTGTTTTTT,CASSSISSGRAQGTGELFF
TRBD1,TRBV28,-,TRBJ1-2,TGTGCCAGCAGTTTAGGGACAGGGAGGATCGGGGGCTACACCTTC,CASSLGTGRIGGYTF
TRBD1,TRBV7-3,once,TRBJ2-1,TGTGCCAGCAGCTTCGGACAGGCTAATGAGCAGTTCTTC,CASSFGQANEQFF
-,TRBV21-1,-,TRBJ1-6,TGTGCCAGCAGCAAAGGAGGGGGGAATTCACCCCTCCACTTT,CASSKGGGNSPLHF
TRBD2,TRBV5-1,-,TRBJ2-4,TGCGCCAGCAGCTTGACCGGGACTAGCGGCAACATTCAGTACTTC,CASSLTGTSGNIQYF
TRBD2,TRBV9,once,TRBJ2-3,TGTGCCAGCAGCCGTACCGGGACTAGCGACGAGTATTTT,CASSRTGTSDEYF
-,TRBV9,-,TRBJ2-1,TGTGCCAGCAGCGTAGATGGAGGGAGTCCCTACAATGAGCAGTTCTTC,CASSVDGGSPYNEQFF
TRBD1,TRBV19,-,TRBJ2-2,TGTGCCAGTAGTATGGACAGGGGTGAGCGGGAGCTGTTTTTT,CASSMDRGERELFF
TRBD1,TRBV6-1,-,TRBJ2-7,TGTGCCAGCAGCACCAGACAGGGTCCCGACGAGCAGTACTTC,CASSTRQGPDEQYF
-,TRBV19,once,TRBJ1-4,TGTGCCAGTAGTAAACCCCGGGACCTTAATGAAAAACTGTTTTTT,CASSKPRDLNEKLFF
-,TRBV11-2,-,TRBJ1-1,TGTGCCAGCAGCTCTAGGGGGGGGAACATGAACACTGAAGCTTTCTTT,CASSSRGGNMNTEAFF